These T cell receptor beta chains were read from a single sample in a study of regulatory T cells in long-lasting Graves disease. In TCRdb, the multiplex PCR reads were re-called with MiXCR into one record per CDR3 protein. This repertoire shows a few hundred thousand distinct CDR3 sequences, around 22% found once; its top ten account for around 26%. Sequencing was performed on peripheral blood mononuclear cells (PBMCs), taken when the disease was refractory, from a patient treated with antithyroid drugs. The receptor source for this set is a female donor with Graves disease. The CDR3 runs from the conserved cysteine through the conserved F or W. A D gene is named only where the DNA matches it firmly. Only part of the rows carry a size: once, few, many, or a class if the clone is expanded.

CDR3nt,CDR3aa,d_gene,v_gene,abundance,j_gene
TGTGCCAGCTCGGGGGACAGGAGGACTGAAGCTTTCTTT,CASSGDRRTEAFF,TRBD1,TRBV28,many,TRBJ1-1
TGTGCCAGCAAAGGGGGAAGCTATGGCTACACCTTC,CASKGGSYGYTF,.,TRBV6-1,.,TRBJ1-2
TGCAGTGCTAGAACGGGACTCCCCGGGGAGCTGTTTTTT,CSARTGLPGELFF,.,TRBV20-1,.,TRBJ2-2
TGCAGTGCTCGGACAGGCTACAAGTATAATTCACCCCTCCACTTT,CSARTGYKYNSPLHF,TRBD1,TRBV20-1,.,TRBJ1-6
TGTGCCAGCAGCCCTCCAGGCCCCCCCGGCGAGCAGTACTTC,CASSPPGPPGEQYF,.,TRBV7-3,.,TRBJ2-7
TGTGCCAGCAGTGAATTCACAGGACCCACTGAAGCTTTCTTT,CASSEFTGPTEAFF,.,TRBV2,many,TRBJ1-1
TGTGCCAGCAGTTATTACCCAGGCACCGGGGAGCTGTTTTTT,CASSYYPGTGELFF,.,TRBV6-9,.,TRBJ2-2
TGTGCCAGCAGAAAAAGCGGGGGGTCAGAGACCCAGTACTTC,CASRKSGGSETQYF,TRBD2,TRBV7-2,many,TRBJ2-5
TGTGCCAGCAGCTTGATGATGGGTCTTAACACCGGGGAGCTGTTTTTT,CASSLMMGLNTGELFF,.,TRBV11-2,.,TRBJ2-2
TGTGCCAGCAGTTACTCGATCTCGGCTTATAACTATGGCTACACCTTC,CASSYSISAYNYGYTF,.,TRBV6-5,few,TRBJ1-2
TGTGCCAGCAGCTGGACAACGAACACTGAAGCTTTCTTT,CASSWTTNTEAFF,.,TRBV3-1,many,TRBJ1-1
TGTGCCGGCAGCCCCGGGACCTACGAGCAGTACTTC,CAGSPGTYEQYF,.,TRBV5-6,.,TRBJ2-7
TGTGCCAGCTGGGACAGGGAGAATGAGCAGTTCTTC,CASWDRENEQFF,TRBD1,TRBV19,.,TRBJ2-1
TGCAGTGCTAGAGATCCCCTAGCGGGAGGGGAGACCCAGTACTTC,CSARDPLAGGETQYF,TRBD2,TRBV20-1,many,TRBJ2-5
TGCAGTGCTGACAGAAGGGACAGGGGGTATGAGCAGTACTTC,CSADRRDRGYEQYF,TRBD1,TRBV20-1,.,TRBJ2-7
TGTGCCGAACGGGGGGCAGACTATGGCTACACCTTC,CAERGADYGYTF,.,TRBV30,few,TRBJ1-2
TGTGCCAGCACGGGGGAAAACTATGGCTACACCTTC,CASTGENYGYTF,.,TRBV12-3/TRBV12-4,few,TRBJ1-2
TGTGCCAGCAGCTTCGGGACAGGGGACTCCAGGGGGGGCTACACCTTC,CASSFGTGDSRGGYTF,TRBD1,TRBV7-2,few,TRBJ1-2
TGCAGTGCTCCAGCAGAGAGGGCATGGACCCAGGGCCAAGAGACCCAGTACTTC,CSAPAERAWTQGQETQYF,.,TRBV20-1,many,TRBJ2-5
TGTGCCAGCAGCGCCACCGGGACGGTAAACTATGGCTACACCTTC,CASSATGTVNYGYTF,.,TRBV5-5,few,TRBJ1-2
TGTGCCATCAGTGAGTCGGGCGGTTACGAGCAGTACTTC,CAISESGGYEQYF,.,TRBV10-3,many,TRBJ2-7
TGTGCCAGCAGCTTAACGACAGGGCCTTATAATTCACCCCTCCACTTT,CASSLTTGPYNSPLHF,TRBD1,TRBV11-2,many,TRBJ1-6
TGCGCCAGCAGCTTGGGGGGAACTGGGACAGGCTCAGGTGGCTACACCTTC,CASSLGGTGTGSGGYTF,TRBD1,TRBV5-1,few,TRBJ1-2
TGCAGTGCTTTCTACGGACTAGCGGGGAAAACAGATACGCAGTATTTT,CSAFYGLAGKTDTQYF,TRBD2,TRBV20-1,few,TRBJ2-3